These 7 T cell receptor beta chains came from one sample sequenced in a study of neurological immune-mediated disorders. One entry per CDR3 protein results from TCRdb running MiXCR on the 5' RACE reads. The repertoire includes 30,000 to 40,000 distinct CDR3 sequences, 11% of them detected once, and roughly 4% sits in the top ten. Sample time point: technical triplicate 1. The specimen sequenced was PBMCs. Receptor source: a man aged 55 to 70 with HTLV-1-associated myelopathy (HAM/TSP).

This clonotype was seen at least ten times. This sequence joins TRBV13 and TRBJ2-2; 16 bases map to TRBD2. The CDR3 spans 18 residues. Germline lookup yields CDR1 PRHDT and CDR2 FYEKMQ (reference sequence). V was pared by 5 bases and J by 4 bases, with 7 bases of the junction left unmatched. The CDR3 bases are TGTGCCAGCAGCCCCCGGGGACTAGCGGGAGGGGGCACCGGGGAGCTGTTTTTT. Encoded protein: CASSPRGLAGGGTGELFF.

Turning to this clonotype: Its ends do not fully match the called genes, so a read error is possible. The chain links TRBV11-1 to TRBJ2-3, with 7 nucleotides matching TRBD1. CDR1 is SGHAT and CDR2 is FQDESV in the germline V gene (reference sequence). The CDR3 has 16 amino acids. CDR3 region: CASSQSRDSGTDTQYF. The CDR3 region has the DNA TGTGCCAGCAGCCAATCCAGGGACAGCGGCACAGATACACAGTATTTT.

This clonotype was observed many times. The rearrangement joins TRBV20-1 to TRBJ2-2; unclear D gene. The CDR3 is 15 amino acids. Germline CDR1 reads DFQATT; CDR2 reads SNEGSKA (reference sequence). V dropped 3 bases and J dropped 0 bases, with 11 bases sitting between them. CDR3 DNA sequence: TGCAGTGCTAGTTCCTGGCGTTCGAACACCGGGGAGCTGTTTTTT. It specifies CSASSWRSNTGELFF.

At least ten counts were recorded for this clonotype. The chain uses TRBV12-3 or TRBV12-4 and TRBJ2-3; 11 bases are shared with TRBD2. CDR3 length: 16 residues. Losses at the gene ends were 4 bases for V and 0 bases for J; bases not matched to a gene: 3. Written as DNA, the CDR3 is TGTGCCAGCAGTTCGACTAGCGGGACTAGCACAGATACGCAGTATTTT. It translates to CASSSTSGTSTDTQYF.

This clonotype appeared many times. Written as DNA, the CDR3 is TGTGCCAGCAGCTTAGCGTCAACTTCTAGCACAGATACGCAGTATTTT. This gives the protein CASSLASTSSTDTQYF. The chain is built from TRBV7-2 and TRBJ2-3; D unresolved. This CDR3 is built from 16 residues. V gave up 0 bases and J gave up 0 bases, with 10 bases separating them. From germline, CDR1 is SGHTA and CDR2 FQGNSA.

The CDR3 nucleotides read TGTGCCACCAGCAGAGGGGGAGCGGGGGCTTACAATGAGCAGTTCTTC. Encoded protein: CATSRGGAGAYNEQFF. The genes are TRBV15 and TRBJ2-1; 8 nucleotides align to TRBD2. Germline V gives CDR1 LNHNV, CDR2 YYDKDF (reference sequence). Trimming cost V 1 base and J 4 bases; bases outside gene matches: 6. The CDR3 loop spans 16 amino acids.

This clonotype was detected ten times or more. The rearrangement uses TRBV3-1 and TRBJ2-7, with D hard to call. Germline CDR1 LGHDT, CDR2 YNNKEL (reference sequence). The V gene lost 1 base and the J gene lost 2 bases, with 9 bases spanning the gap. The CDR3 loop spans 14 amino acids. The CDR3 region has the DNA TGTGCCAGCAGCCAAGGGACGGCACCCTACGAGCAGTACTTC. This gives the protein CASSQGTAPYEQYF.